The TCR beta chain under discussion was sequenced for a study of read filtering for tumor transcriptome and immune sequencing. Molecular barcoded adaptors covering alpha/delta and beta/gamma chains were used on approximately 400 ng RNA. TCRdb passed the reads through MiXCR, listing each CDR3 protein once. The sample contains around 41,000 distinct CDR3 sequences, 11% to 15% of which appear only once. Bone marrow was sampled from every patient at the time of active disease. V was pared by 6 bases and J by 0 bases, with 12 bases between. Germline lookup yields CDR1 MNHNY and CDR2 SVGAGI (reference sequence). This CDR3 comprises 15 residues.

Input material: a population of CD138-negative cells sorted from bone marrow. This chain connects TRBV6-6 to TRBJ1-3, with D unclear. The sequence came from a donor at least 40 years old with multiple myeloma. DNA of the CDR3: TGTGCCAGCAGCGTACAGCTATTCTCTGGAAACACCATATATTTT. Encoded protein: CASSVQLFSGNTIYF.